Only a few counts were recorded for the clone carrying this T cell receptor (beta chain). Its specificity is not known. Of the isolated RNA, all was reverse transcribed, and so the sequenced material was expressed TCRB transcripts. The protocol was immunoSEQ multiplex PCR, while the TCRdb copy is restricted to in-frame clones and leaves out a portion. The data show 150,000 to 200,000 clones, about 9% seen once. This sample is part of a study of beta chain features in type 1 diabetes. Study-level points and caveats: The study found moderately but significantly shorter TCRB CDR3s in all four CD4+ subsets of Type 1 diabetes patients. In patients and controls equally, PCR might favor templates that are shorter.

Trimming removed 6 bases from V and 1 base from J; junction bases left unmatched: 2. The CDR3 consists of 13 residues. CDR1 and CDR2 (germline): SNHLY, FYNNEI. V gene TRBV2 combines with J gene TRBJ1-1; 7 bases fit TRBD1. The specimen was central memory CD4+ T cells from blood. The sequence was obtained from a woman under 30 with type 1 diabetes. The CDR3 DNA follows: TGTGCCAGCAGCCAGGGGGAGAACACTGAAGCTTTCTTT. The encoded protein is CASSQGENTEAFF.